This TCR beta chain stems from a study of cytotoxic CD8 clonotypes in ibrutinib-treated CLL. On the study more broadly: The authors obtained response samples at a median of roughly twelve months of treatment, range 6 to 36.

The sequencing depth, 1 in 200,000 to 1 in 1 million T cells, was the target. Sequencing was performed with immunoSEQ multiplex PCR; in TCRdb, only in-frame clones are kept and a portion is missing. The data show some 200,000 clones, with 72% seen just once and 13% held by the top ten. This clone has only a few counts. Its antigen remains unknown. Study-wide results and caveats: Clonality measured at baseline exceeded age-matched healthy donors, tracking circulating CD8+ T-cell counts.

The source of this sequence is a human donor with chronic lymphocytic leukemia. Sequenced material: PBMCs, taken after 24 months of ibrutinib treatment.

The chain's CDR3 is CASSLLGQGADQPQHF. CDR3 nucleotide sequence: TGTGCCAGCAGCTTGTTGGGACAGGGGGCGGATCAGCCCCAGCATTTT. V gene TRBV5-4 combines with J gene TRBJ1-5, with TRBD1 matching over 12 bases. The length of the CDR3 is 16 residues. Per the germline V gene, CDR1 is SGHNT and CDR2 is YYREEE (reference sequence). With 1 base clipped from V and 5 bases from J, the junction kept 4 bases outside the gene matches. Full variable domain (remainder filled in from reference TRBV5-4 and TRBJ1-5): ETGVTQSPTHLIKTRGQQVTLRCSSQSGHNTVSWYQQALGQGPQFIFQYYREEENGRGNFPPRFSGLQFPNYSSELNVNALELDDSALYLCASSLLGQGADQPQHFGDGTRLSIL.